This entry concerns a single T cell receptor (beta chain). Its antigen is not identified. V was cut by 5 bases and J by 1 base, with 11 bases left in between. This CDR3 region has 13 residues. Germline V gives CDR1 SQVTM, CDR2 ANQGSEA. TCRdb's table, derived via immunoSEQ multiplex PCR, lists solely in-frame clones and lacks some. The sample holds roughly 96,000 clones; roughly nine tenths are singletons and the top ten take 1.6%. These data are taken from a study of T cell responses to AZD1222 COVID-19 vaccine. Overall study results and limits: Only a handful of AZD1222 recipients tested seropositive at baseline. Dominant CD4 TCR responses targeted spike regions 160-218 and 743-854. No day 14 peak samples; only post-peak repertoires were characterized.

The rearrangement links TRBV29-1 to TRBJ1-1, with no clear D. This receptor was taken from an adult in good health. The starting material was peripheral blood, obtained on day 0 of AZD1222 vaccination. CDR3 DNA: TGCAGCGTTCGGGAGGGCCGGAACACTGAAGCTTTCTTT. Translating it yields CSVREGRNTEAFF. The complete variable domain, with remaining parts taken from reference TRBV29-1 and TRBJ1-1, reads SAVISQKPSRDICQRGTSLTIQCQVDSQVTMMFWYRQQPGQSLTLIATANQGSEATYESGFVIDKFPISRPNLTFSTLTVSNMSPEDSSIYLCSVREGRNTEAFFGQGTRLTVV.